A selection of T cell receptor beta chains follows, all from one sample in a study of T cell responses to AZD1222 COVID-19 vaccine. This table comes from immunoSEQ multiplex PCR, and its TCRdb copy is limited to in-frame clones, with some not included. The data show 95,000 to 130,000 clones, with 85% to 95% seen just once and just under 3% held by the top ten. The specimen comprised peripheral blood, sampled on day 0 of AZD1222 vaccination. The receptors derive from an adult in good health. The CDR3 runs from the conserved cysteine through the conserved F or W.

TRBV12-2 CASRSQAGGPNEQFF
TRBV28 CASSTQIPDEQYF
TRBV12-1 CASSWEDQPQHF
TRBV28 CASSFSSGMGETQYF
TRBV6-4 CASSEGGTGVYEQYF
TRBV10-1 CASSESGLAYEQYF
TRBV18 CASSPRGSRYNEQFF
TRBV7-9 CASSLEGMVNSPLHF
TRBV2 CASFTGLGGFFGETQYF
TRBV19 CASSMTDYNSPLHF
TRBV7-9 CASSPLTGYGYTF
TRBV20-1 CSAGTSYEQFF
TRBV6-4 CASSERVGVSYEQYF
TRBV19 CASSIDRAQNTEAFF
TRBV19 CASSTSSTDTQYF
TRBV28 CASSLRGAYGYTF
TRBV18 CASSPGQGNYEQYF
TRBV3-1/TRBV3-2 CASSHQSSGTGDQPQHF
TRBV18 CASSPQTDGAGGYTF
TRBV27 CASSLGARGNYGYTF
TRBV5-1 CASSTTSGRAYNEQFF
TRBV7-8 CASSSGTPNYNEQFF
TRBV6-5 CASSLTARGNQPQHF
TRBV5-1 CASSLLAGVGEQYF
TRBV5-3 CARSTESNYGYTF
TRBV5-4 CASSYVGWSGRDTQYF
TRBV12-3/TRBV12-4 CASSPGTRSEQFF
TRBV27 CASTIPNTGRQGYTF
TRBV7-8 CASSWDSRRQPQHF
TRBV7-9 CASNPTGNYGYTF
TRBV5-1 CASSFPWGDSTDTQYF
TRBV19 CASSITGGSYEQYF
TRBV28 CASQGGDTQYF
TRBV1 CTSSQDGCGVGAVQYF
TRBV30 CAWNLARQGIQYF
TRBV6-5 CASRDTGNGKLFF
TRBV6-2/TRBV6-3 CASSYVGQNTEAFF
TRBV7-3 CASSLDRGWNSPLHF
TRBV4-1 CASSQVGTGGEKLFF
TRBV27 CASSLNRNYGYTF
TRBV4-1 CASSHPLGNNEQYF